These 21 T cell receptor delta chains were all obtained from the same sample, sequenced in a study of gamma-delta T cells after stem cell transplantation. TCRdb re-called clones from the RT-PCR reads using CATT. The table lists some 1,600 delta-chain clones, over 45% of them singletons, with approximately 57% in the top ten. Sequencing input: gamma-delta T cells. The source of these receptors is a human donor. It is not recorded whose cells these are; they may come from a transplant donor.

The V and J genes are TRDV2 and TRDJ1; 13 positions agree with TRDD3. The ends lost 0 bases at V and 5 bases at J; junction bases unmatched: 11. Germline V gives CDR1 GEAIGNYY, CDR2 EKD. There are 18 residues in the CDR3. As DNA, the CDR3 is TGTGCCTGTGACACCGTACTGGGGGATACGCGACAACGTGATAAACTCATCTTT. Translated: CACDTVLGDTRQRDKLIF.

The rearrangement uses TRDV1 and TRDJ1; TRDD3 agrees at 10 bases. The CDR3 consists of 20 residues. V trimming: 0 bases; J trimming: 3 bases; junction bases outside the gene matches: 16. The germline gives CDR1 TSWWSYY, CDR2 QGS. The CDR3 nucleotides read TGTGCTCTTGGGGAACTTGTGGGGTGGGGGATACATTGGACGTCCGATAAACTCATCTTT. Translated: CALGELVGWGIHWTSDKLIF.

On this clone itself: A read error is likely here: a far larger clone is one base away. V is TRDV3 and J is TRDJ1, with 12 bases identical to TRDD3. Germline CDR1 is TVYSNPD and CDR2 is GDNSRS (reference sequence). After removal of 4 bases from V and 12 bases from J, the junction contained 12 bases not matched to a gene. The CDR3 contains 13 residues. CDR3 amino acids: CACDSILGDTVIF. The CDR3 DNA is TGTGCCTGTGACTCCATACTGGGGGATACCGTCATCTTT.

This clone was detected only a few times. V usage is TRDV1 and J usage is TRDJ1; 12 bases fit TRDD3. Germline loops: CDR1 TSWWSYY, CDR2 QGS. The CDR3 runs 21 residues. V shed 2 bases, J shed 0 bases, and the junction held 16 bases outside the gene matches. This CDR3 reads CALGEVSSPIWGIRHTDKLIF. CDR3 DNA: TGTGCTCTTGGGGAAGTATCTTCTCCTATCTGGGGGATACGCCACACCGATAAACTCATCTTT.

The chain has TRDV2 and TRDJ1; possible D gene TRDD3, 6 bases. The V end was cut by 4 bases, the J end by 0 bases, with 17 bases between. The germline CDR1 and CDR2 sequences are GEAIGNYY and EKD. The CDR3 is 16 residues long. CDR3 DNA: TGTGCCTGTGATCCCCTCCGACGGGGATACACCGATAAACTCATCTTT. Encoded protein: CACDPLRRGYTDKLIF.

This clone was observed a handful of times. This may be a read error, as it is one base from a much larger clone. Other DNA sequences in the sample encode the same CDR3. The V call is TRDV2, the J call TRDJ1; 10 bases align to TRDD3. Germline V lookup: CDR1 GEAIGNYY, CDR2 EKD. The CDR3 consists of 17 residues. Unmatched junction bases numbered 12, after V lost 4 bases and J lost 2 bases. CDR3 DNA: TGTGCCTGTGATTCCCTTACCGGGGGATACGAGACCGATAAACTCATCTTT. Translation gives CACDSLTGGYETDKLIF.

A few counts support this clone. This could be a read error, since a much larger clone is one nucleotide away. This chain links TRDV1 with TRDJ1, with 10 bases that match TRDD3. The ends lost 0 bases at V and 0 bases at J; junction bases unmatched: 16. Germline V lookup: CDR1 TSWWSYY, CDR2 QGS. CDR3 length: 21 residues. The CDR3 sequence is CALGELVLSWGIKPYTDKLIF. The CDR3 DNA reads TGTGCTCTTGGGGAACTAGTCCTCAGCTGGGGGATAAAGCCGTACACCGATAAACTCATCTTT.

The rearrangement joins TRDV2 to TRDJ1; 10 bases are shared with TRDD3. The germline CDR1 and CDR2 sequences are GEAIGNYY and EKD. CDR3 length: 17 amino acids. Trimming removed 3 bases from V and 4 bases from J; junction bases left unmatched: 13. CDR3 coding DNA: TGTGCCTGTGACCTTTTTTTTACTGGGGGATCGGACGATAAACTCATCTTT. Its translation is CACDLFFTGGSDDKLIF.

This chain links TRDV2 with TRDJ1, with 13 bases that match TRDD3. Germline loops: CDR1 GEAIGNYY, CDR2 EKD. The CDR3 contains 19 residues. V trimming: 4 bases; J trimming: 0 bases; junction bases outside the gene matches: 13. CDR3 DNA sequence: TGTGCCTGTGATTCCCTTACTGGGGGATACGCGAAGTACACCGATAAACTCATCTTT. Translation gives CACDSLTGGYAKYTDKLIF.

By share, this clone ranks as large. A far larger clone is just one base off, so this is likely a read error. The chain has TRDV2 and TRDJ3; 7 nucleotides match TRDD3. The CDR3 sequence is 25 residues long. Per germline, CDR1 GEAIGNYY and CDR2 EKD. The CDR3 loop reads CARDTVSGWGTPLRLSSWDTRQMFF. For the CDR3, the DNA is TGTGCCCGTGACACCGTGAGTGGATGGGGGACCCCGCTTCGTTTATCGTCCTGGGACACCCGACAGATGTTTTTC.

Details on this clone: This CDR3 is also generated by other DNA sequences in the sample. The chain has TRDV2 and TRDJ1; 9 bases are a match to TRDD3. The CDR3 loop spans 21 amino acids. CDR1 is GEAIGNYY, CDR2 EKD, per germline. The J segment lost 2 bases and the V segment lost 1 base, leaving 22 bases of the junction unmatched. The CDR3 region is CACDTVPTRTGIRGLTDKLIF. In nucleotides, the CDR3 is TGTGCCTGTGACACGGTTCCTACTAGGACGGGGATACGGGGGTTGACCGATAAACTCATCTTT.

The chain is built from TRDV1 and TRDJ1; TRDD3 matches 13 bases. CDR3 length: 22 residues. Losses at the gene ends were 5 bases for V and 0 bases for J; bases not matched to a gene: 21. In germline, CDR1 is TSWWSYY, CDR2 QGS. The chain's CDR3 is CALGPPPRLGDTLTPYTDKLIF. In nucleotides, the CDR3 is TGTGCTCTTGGGCCACCCCCGCGACTGGGGGATACGCTTACCCCGTACACCGATAAACTCATCTTT.

The V and J genes are TRDV1 and TRDJ1, with 12 bases fitting TRDD3. V dropped 5 bases and J dropped 0; count of bases not matched to a gene: 28. The length of the CDR3 is 24 residues. Germline V lookup: CDR1 TSWWSYY, CDR2 QGS. The CDR3 is CALGWNGWPFPTLGDTGDTDKLIF. The CDR3 DNA sequence: TGTGCTCTTGGGTGGAACGGATGGCCTTTTCCTACTCTGGGGGATACGGGGGACACCGATAAACTCATCTTT.

This rearrangement joins TRDV2 to TRDJ1, with a tentative D call TRDD3 (6 bases). Germline values: CDR1 GEAIGNYY, CDR2 EKD. The CDR3 has 17 amino acids. V dropped 0 bases and J dropped 0 bases, with 16 bases sitting between them. The CDR3 DNA follows: TGTGCCTGTGACACCCTCCGGGGGAGACAATACACCGATAAACTCATCTTT. It encodes CACDTLRGRQYTDKLIF.

This clone was counted only a few times. The chain is built from TRDV2 and TRDJ3; no definite D call. The V end lost 3 bases, the J end lost 0 bases, and 11 bases lay between the germline ends. CDR3 size: 17 residues. Germline V gene lookup returns CDR1 GEAIGNYY and CDR2 EKD. CDR3 residues: CACDSTESSWDTRQMFF. Written as DNA, the CDR3 is TGTGCCTGTGACTCGACGGAGAGCTCCTGGGACACCCGACAGATGTTTTTC.

In its sample, this clone was seen once. The chain links TRDV2 to TRDJ1, with 9 bases that match TRDD3. This CDR3 has 16 residues. V lost 3 bases, J lost 4 bases, and 11 bases stayed unmatched. CDR1 GEAIGNYY and CDR2 EKD come from the germline V gene. The CDR3 DNA reads TGTGCCTGTGACGCCCTGGGGGATCTCGGCAGCGATAAACTCATCTTT. This encodes CACDALGDLGSDKLIF.

V gene TRDV3 combines with J gene TRDJ1, with D possibly called TRDD2 or TRDD3 (8 bases each). This CDR3 is built from 24 residues. V was cut by 3 bases and J by 0 bases, with 44 bases left in between. The germline CDR1 and CDR2 sequences are TVYSNPD and GDNSRS (reference sequence). The CDR3 here is CAFSPFLVSGYWGPAGAYTDKLIF. CDR3 bases: TGTGCCTTCTCCCCCTTCCTAGTATCGGGATACTGGGGGCCGGCGGGGGCGTACACCGATAAACTCATCTTT. The variable domain in full, with the rest retrieved from reference TRDV3 and TRDJ1, is CDKVTQSSPDQTVASGSEVVLLCTYDTVYSNPDLFWYRIRPDYSFQFVFYGDNSRSEGADFTQGRFSVKHILTQKAFHLVISPVRTEDSATYYCAFSPFLVSGYWGPAGAYTDKLIFGKGTRVTVEP.

V usage is TRDV1 and J usage is TRDJ1; D is possibly TRDD2 (9 bases). Germline V gene sequence: CDR1 TSWWSYY, CDR2 QGS. CDR3 length: 21 amino acids. The V end lost 3 bases, the J end lost 2 bases, and 31 bases lay between the germline ends. CDR3 sequence (DNA): TGTGCTCTTGGGGACCCGGCCTTCCTACTTATGTGGGATACGGAGACCGATAAACTCATCTTT. Translated: CALGDPAFLLMWDTETDKLIF.

CDR3 in DNA: TGTGCTCTTGGGGACCCAAGACCCGGGGCTGGACGGTACACCGATAAACTCATCTTT. Protein sequence: CALGDPRPGAGRYTDKLIF. V gene TRDV1 combines with J gene TRDJ1, with unresolved D. V lost 3 bases and J 0 bases, leaving 23 bases between the germline ends. The CDR3 has 19 amino acids. Germline V CDR1 and CDR2: TSWWSYY, QGS.

In this sample, this clone is large (0.1 to 1%). Possible read error: a much larger clone is one base away. This rearrangement joins TRDV1 to TRDJ1; 10 bases agree with TRDD3. Looked up from germline, CDR1 is TSWWSYY and CDR2 is QGS. The CDR3 has 18 residues. The V gene end was trimmed by 1 base and the J gene end by 10 bases; junction bases not matched to a gene: 18. The CDR3 loop is CALGEPGPCTGGCGILIF. In DNA form, the CDR3 reads TGTGCTCTTGGGGAACCAGGCCCCTGTACTGGGGGATGTGGGATACTCATCTTT.

Details on this clone: A much larger clone differs by one base, so this may be a read error. The same CDR3 is also encoded by other DNA sequences in this sample. The chain recombines TRDV3 with TRDJ2; 12 bases line up with TRDD3. Germline CDR1 reads TVYSNPD; CDR2 reads GDNSRS (reference sequence). The CDR3 sequence is 20 residues long. This CDR3 is CAFGGLGYWGILALTAQLFF. CDR3 coding DNA: TGTGCCTTTGGGGGTTTAGGTTACTGGGGGATACTAGCTTTGACAGCGCAACTCTTCTTT.